The T cell receptor (beta chain) described here comes from a study of blood T cell repertoires in COVID-19. V lost 2 bases to trimming and J lost 0 bases, with 8 bases between them. CDR3 length: 15 amino acids. Germline values: CDR1 MNHEY, CDR2 SMNVEV (reference sequence). Sequencing used immunoSEQ multiplex PCR; TCRdb keeps in-frame clones, though not all of them. This table holds over 85,000 clones, 70% to 90% found once. The sequencing input was peripheral blood. This sequence joins TRBV27 and TRBJ2-1, with D unclear. The receptor was isolated from a human donor in a cohort sampled during active COVID-19. This chain's CDR3 is CASSLSESSYNEQFF. In nucleotides, the CDR3 is TGTGCCAGCAGTTTAAGCGAGAGCTCCTACAATGAGCAGTTCTTC.